This TCR beta chain stems from a study of blood T cell repertoires in COVID-19. Whole-study context: The samples span acute and convalescent COVID-19 from the United States, Italy and Spain.

Between the trimmed V and J ends, which lost 2 bases and 4 bases, there was a span of 11 bases. This CDR3 spans 14 amino acids. In germline, CDR1 is SGHTA, CDR2 FQGNSA. Sequencing was performed with immunoSEQ multiplex PCR; in TCRdb, only in-frame clones are kept and a portion is missing. The sample lists about 70,000 clones; roughly 80% were seen once. V is TRBV7-2 and J is TRBJ2-5; D may be TRBD2 (6 bases). The sample taken for sequencing was peripheral blood. This TCR derives from an elderly woman with acute or convalescent COVID-19. Here the CDR3 reads CASSLRRGGETQYF. CDR3 in DNA: TGTGCCAGCAGCTTACGGAGGGGTGGAGAGACCCAGTACTTC.